Listed below are T cell receptor beta chains from one sample, sequenced in a study of blood T cell repertoires in COVID-19. TCRdb's copy holds only in-frame clones and misses some; the assay was immunoSEQ multiplex PCR. The data hold 250,000 to 300,000 clones, with around 87% observed a single time. The material sequenced was peripheral blood. These receptors were taken from a woman aged 60 to 75 with COVID-19, enrolled during active disease. Each CDR3 is given with its conserved first and last residue. The order of the fields is D gene, V gene, J gene, clone size, CDR3 protein, CDR3 DNA. D genes are given only for firm matches. A row's size may be missing; if present it is once, few, many or a size class.

TRBD2	TRBV9	TRBJ2-3	.	CASSVGSGGPFTDTQYF	TGTGCCAGCAGCGTAGGAAGCGGGGGGCCTTTCACAGATACGCAGTATTTT
.	TRBV7-8	TRBJ1-2	.	CASSQRTGVYTF	TGTGCCAGCAGCCAGCGGACGGGAGTCTACACCTTC
TRBD2	TRBV6-2/TRBV6-3	TRBJ2-2	.	CASSSPTSGGTGELFF	TGTGCCAGCAGTAGCCCGACTAGCGGGGGGACCGGGGAGCTGTTTTTT
.	TRBV21-1	TRBJ2-3	once	CASSKAASGGQSTDTQYF	TGTGCCAGCAGCAAAGCGGCTAGCGGGGGGCAAAGCACAGATACGCAGTATTTT
TRBD1	TRBV27	TRBJ1-2	.	CASSSQDRLNGYTF	TGTGCCAGCAGTTCCCAGGACAGGCTTAATGGCTACACCTTC
.	TRBV11-1	TRBJ1-3	.	CASSLSGRSGNTIYF	TGTGCCAGCAGCTTATCGGGAAGATCCGGGAACACCATATATTTT
.	TRBV15	TRBJ2-2	.	CATSVDLTGELFF	TGTGCCACCAGTGTAGACTTGACCGGGGAGCTGTTTTTT
TRBD1	TRBV9	TRBJ1-4	.	CASSRKGASNEKLFF	TGTGCCAGCAGCCGTAAGGGGGCCTCCAATGAAAAACTGTTTTTT
.	TRBV7-9	TRBJ1-1	.	CASSLLGTNTEAFF	TGTGCCAGCAGCTTACTTGGGACTAACACTGAAGCTTTCTTT
.	TRBV5-6	TRBJ1-1	.	CASSHILAHTEAFF	TGTGCCAGCAGCCACATCCTAGCCCACACTGAAGCTTTCTTT
TRBD2	TRBV5-5	TRBJ2-1	.	CASSSLAGGLNEQFF	TGTGCCAGCAGCTCCTTGGCGGGGGGGCTCAATGAGCAGTTCTTC
TRBD1	TRBV18	TRBJ1-1	.	CASSPPTGGNTEAFF	TGTGCCAGCTCACCACCGACAGGGGGGAACACTGAAGCTTTCTTT
TRBD1	TRBV7-3	TRBJ1-2	.	CASSPGQSYGYTF	TGTGCCAGCAGCCCGGGACAGTCATATGGCTACACCTTC